Shown below are 3 T cell receptor beta chains from a single sample sequenced in a study of OX40 agonist ivuxolimab in advanced cancers. The data were produced by immunoSEQ multiplex PCR, yet TCRdb's version contains in-frame clones alone and is incomplete. The data hold 30,000 to 45,000 clones, with approximately 90% observed a single time. Sequencing was performed on CD4+ or CD8+ T cells sorted from blood, taken in a trial of the OX40 agonist ivuxolimab. These receptor sequences come from an adult with an advanced solid tumor such as melanoma, head and neck, liver or kidney cancer.

The chain employs TRBV11-3 and TRBJ2-7; D is uncertain. The CDR3 loop spans 11 amino acids. The V and J ends lost 6 bases and 5 bases respectively, with 8 bases between them. Germline V gene lookup returns CDR1 SGHNT and CDR2 YENEEA. CDR3 sequence (DNA): TGTGCCAGCAGGATTCGTCACGAGCAGTACTTC. Amino acids: CASRIRHEQYF.

This chain uses TRBV18 with TRBJ2-7; D is ambiguous. The germline gives CDR1 KGHSH, CDR2 LQKENI. CDR3 length: 14 residues. Trimming removed 2 bases at V and 7 bases at J, with 15 bases between. The CDR3 region is CASSPITRSVEQYF. The CDR3 nucleotides are TGTGCCAGCTCACCAATAACCAGGTCGGTTGAGCAGTACTTC.

The chain couples TRBV7-3 to TRBJ2-1; D perhaps matches TRBD1 (5 bases). The V end lost 2 bases, the J end lost 1 base, and 9 bases lay between the germline ends. Germline CDR1 is SGHTA and CDR2 is FQGTGA. The CDR3 spans 15 residues. CDR3 nucleotide sequence: TGTGCCAGCAGCTTACAAGGGGCGTCCTACAATGAGCAGTTCTTC. Translating it yields CASSLQGASYNEQFF.